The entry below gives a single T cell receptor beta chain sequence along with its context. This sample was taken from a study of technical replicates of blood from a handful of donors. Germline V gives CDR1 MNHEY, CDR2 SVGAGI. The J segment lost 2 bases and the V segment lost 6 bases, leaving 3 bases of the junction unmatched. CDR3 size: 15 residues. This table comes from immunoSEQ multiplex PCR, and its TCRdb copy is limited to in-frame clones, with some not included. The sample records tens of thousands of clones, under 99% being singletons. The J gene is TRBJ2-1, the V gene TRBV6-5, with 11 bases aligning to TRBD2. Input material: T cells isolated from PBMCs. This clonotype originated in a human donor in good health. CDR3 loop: CASRIAGGPYNEQFF. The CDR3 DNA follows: TGTGCCAGCAGGATAGCGGGAGGGCCCTACAATGAGCAGTTCTTC.